This is a list of T cell receptor beta chains from one sample in a study of blood T cells in healthy people across ages. From the 5' RACE reads, TCRdb called clonotypes with MiXCR, one entry per CDR3 protein. The table shows 600,000 to 900,000 distinct CDR3 sequences, with roughly 24% occurring only once. Another study also made use of these data, one on T cells of mothers and their children.

Sequencing was carried out using blood. These TCRs come from a boy aged 10-17 years in good health. Both conserved end residues are part of each CDR3. Each record gives: V gene, J gene, clone size, D gene, CDR3 protein, CDR3 DNA. D genes are given only for firm matches. Size values are once, few and many counts, or a class for expanded clones, and some rows have none.

TRBV12-3/TRBV12-4	TRBJ2-5	few	.	CASSLAWGARETQYF	TGTGCCAGCAGTTTAGCGTGGGGAGCGAGGGAGACCCAGTACTTC
TRBV29-1	TRBJ2-7	.	.	CSVEWGKLPYEQYF	TGCAGCGTTGAATGGGGTAAACTTCCCTACGAGCAGTACTTC
TRBV29-1	TRBJ2-7	few	.	CSVKKGYEQYF	TGCAGCGTTAAGAAGGGATACGAGCAGTACTTC
TRBV7-2	TRBJ1-5	.	.	CASSSRGFQPQHF	TGTGCCAGCAGCTCGAGGGGGTTCCAGCCCCAGCATTTT
TRBV28	TRBJ2-4	.	TRBD2	CASSIPGLAGKTKNIQYF	TGTGCCAGCAGTATTCCGGGACTAGCGGGAAAAACCAAAAACATTCAGTACTTC
TRBV5-1	TRBJ1-2	many	TRBD1	CASSPTGDGYTF	TGTGCCAGCTCTCCGACAGGGGATGGCTACACCTTC
TRBV2	TRBJ2-1	.	TRBD2	CASGGTSGGHYNEQFF	TGTGCCAGCGGAGGGACTAGCGGGGGCCACTACAATGAGCAGTTCTTC
TRBV10-2	TRBJ1-4	few	TRBD1	CASSGGTDNEKLFF	TGCGCCAGCAGTGGCGGGACAGATAATGAAAAACTGTTTTTT
TRBV30	TRBJ1-1	.	.	CACSGTEAFF	TGTGCCTGCTCGGGGACTGAAGCTTTCTTT
TRBV20-1	TRBJ2-5	few	TRBD1	CSARAYGDRQGWETQYF	TGCAGTGCTAGGGCCTACGGGGACCGACAGGGCTGGGAGACCCAGTACTTC
TRBV29-1	TRBJ2-1	.	.	CSVVGLEIMKQFF	TGCAGCGTTGTCGGTCTTGAGATAATGAAGCAGTTCTTC
TRBV5-1	TRBJ2-1	.	.	CASSPLRGRNEWQFF	TGCGCCAGCAGCCCACTTCGCGGGCGAAATGAGTGGCAGTTCTTC
TRBV7-9	TRBJ2-5	few	.	CASSLLGIRETQYF	TGTGCCAGCAGCTTACTGGGGATCAGAGAGACCCAGTACTTC
TRBV5-1	TRBJ2-7	.	.	CASSLAGGATLMNEQYF	TGCGCCAGCAGCTTGGCCGGTGGGGCGACCTTGATGAACGAGCAGTACTTC
TRBV12-3/TRBV12-4	TRBJ2-5	few	.	CASSLQRTETQYF	TGTGCCAGCAGCTTACAGCGGACTGAGACCCAGTACTTC
TRBV5-1	TRBJ2-5	few	.	CASSWDSGGEQYF	TGCGCCAGCAGCTGGGACAGTGGAGGGGAGCAGTACTTC
TRBV28	TRBJ1-1	.	TRBD1	CASSLWGQGTNTEAFF	TGTGCCAGCAGTTTATGGGGACAGGGGACGAACACTGAAGCTTTCTTT
TRBV4-2	TRBJ2-1	.	TRBD1	CASSQDEGAPNNEQFF	TGTGCCAGCAGCCAAGATGAGGGGGCCCCGAATAATGAGCAGTTCTTC
TRBV12-3/TRBV12-4	TRBJ2-5	.	.	CASSAGFETQYF	TGTGCCAGCTCGGCGGGGTTCGAGACCCAGTACTTC
TRBV27	TRBJ2-1	few	.	CASSLERLLDNEQFF	TGTGCCAGCAGTTTAGAGAGACTGTTAGACAATGAGCAGTTCTTC
TRBV3-1	TRBJ2-1	.	.	CASSPGHVYNEQFF	TGTGCCAGCAGCCCGGGACATGTTTACAATGAGCAGTTCTTC
TRBV29-1	TRBJ1-2	.	TRBD1	CSAMDPTGGINYGYTF	TGCAGCGCTATGGACCCGACAGGGGGTATAAACTATGGCTACACCTTC
TRBV20-1	TRBJ2-7	.	TRBD1	CSAREAGGSYEQYF	TGCAGTGCTAGAGAGGCAGGGGGCTCCTACGAGCAGTACTTC
TRBV24-1	TRBJ2-2	few	TRBD1	CATSDAPGQGAIGELFF	TGTGCCACCAGTGACGCGCCGGGACAGGGGGCAATCGGGGAGCTGTTTTTT
TRBV15	TRBJ2-7	few	TRBD2	CATSREPGLVSYEQYF	TGTGCCACTAGCAGGGAACCGGGACTAGTGTCCTACGAGCAGTACTTC
TRBV12-3/TRBV12-4	TRBJ2-4	.	TRBD1	CASTMGQGAYIQYF	TGTGCCAGCACTATGGGACAGGGGGCCTACATTCAGTACTTC
TRBV28	TRBJ2-2	few	.	CATKAQMNTGELFF	TGTGCCACCAAAGCCCAAATGAACACCGGGGAGCTGTTTTTT
TRBV7-9	TRBJ1-1	.	.	CASRPDGENTEAFF	TGTGCCAGCAGGCCCGACGGGGAGAACACTGAAGCTTTCTTT
TRBV24-1	TRBJ2-5	.	TRBD2	CATSVRLAGQETQYF	TGTGCCACCAGTGTACGTCTAGCGGGCCAAGAGACCCAGTACTTC
TRBV27	TRBJ2-3	few	TRBD2	CASSSTGGDLPAGAPTDTQYF	TGTGCCAGCAGTTCCACGGGAGGGGATTTGCCAGCGGGGGCCCCCACAGATACGCAGTATTTT
TRBV28	TRBJ2-3	few	TRBD2	CASSFSLAGGPIFSTDTQYF	TGTGCCAGCAGTTTCTCACTAGCGGGGGGACCAATCTTTAGCACAGATACGCAGTATTTT
TRBV20-1	TRBJ2-5	.	.	CSARELLYQETQYF	TGCAGTGCTAGGGAACTCCTGTACCAAGAGACCCAGTACTTC
TRBV27	TRBJ1-6	.	.	CASRDTYNSPLHF	TGTGCCAGCAGGGACACCTATAATTCACCCCTCCACTTT
TRBV5-5	TRBJ1-4	few	.	CASGGEANEKLFF	TGTGCCAGCGGCGGGGAGGCTAATGAAAAACTGTTTTTT
TRBV7-3	TRBJ2-2	.	.	CASSFVNTGELFF	TGTGCCAGCAGCTTTGTGAACACCGGGGAGCTGTTTTTT
TRBV6-4	TRBJ2-5	.	.	CAKILGDETQYF	TGTGCCAAAATCCTGGGTGACGAGACCCAGTACTTC
TRBV20-1	TRBJ2-5	few	.	CSARDVAQETQYF	TGCAGTGCTAGAGATGTCGCCCAAGAGACCCAGTACTTC
TRBV11-1	TRBJ2-6	few	.	CACSFTAFSGANVLTF	TGTGCCTGCAGCTTCACAGCCTTCTCTGGGGCCAACGTCCTGACTTTC
TRBV3-1	TRBJ1-6	.	TRBD1	CASSHRTRDRRGSPLHF	TGTGCCAGCAGCCACCGCACCCGGGACAGGAGGGGTTCACCCCTCCACTTT
TRBV15	TRBJ2-7	.	.	CATSRGLSSSYEQYF	TGTGCCACCAGCAGAGGTTTGTCCAGCTCCTACGAGCAGTACTTC
TRBV4-1	TRBJ2-7	.	.	CASSQDGGDEQYF	TGCGCCAGCAGCCAAGATGGGGGAGACGAGCAGTACTTC
TRBV7-9	TRBJ2-1	few	.	CASIGGGGNEQFF	TGTGCCAGCATTGGGGGGGGCGGGAATGAGCAGTTCTTC
TRBV3-1	TRBJ1-4	.	.	CASSQESNEKLFF	TGTGCCAGCAGCCAAGAATCGAATGAAAAACTGTTTTTT
TRBV6-2/TRBV6-3	TRBJ2-1	.	.	CASSSSTRADYNEQFF	TGTGCCAGCAGTTCCTCGACTAGAGCAGACTACAATGAGCAGTTCTTC
TRBV14	TRBJ2-3	few	.	CASSQAQGYTQYF	TGTGCCAGCAGCCAGGCCCAGGGATATACGCAGTATTTT